This record concerns one T cell receptor beta chain sequence. Original processing notes: For nucleated cells, counts were estimated from reference gene primer amplification. Here immunoSEQ multiplex PCR was the method, and the copy in TCRdb shows in-frame clones only, minus some. V and J calls and clone size are as listed in that table; D and trimming were resolved from the DNA. The sample gives under 250,000 clones, roughly 89% of which show up once; less than 7.5% is in the top ten. The record originates from a study of blood T cell repertoires in COVID-19. About the study: COVID-19 samples collected from the United States, Italy and Spain covered acute and convalescent phases. T cells, B-cell-depleted T cells, or PBMCs provided the cDNA or gDNA that served as material.

CDR3 size: 13 residues. The V gene end was trimmed by 5 bases and the J gene end by 5 bases; junction bases not matched to a gene: 2. The germline CDR1 and CDR2 sequences are SGHAT and FQNNGV. V is TRBV11-2 and J is TRBJ1-1; 10 bases align to TRBD1. The sequence derives from a man in his sixties who had recovered from COVID-19. The sample was peripheral blood. The CDR3 region is CASSGDRGTEAFF. CDR3 DNA: TGTGCCAGCAGCGGGGACAGGGGAACTGAAGCTTTCTTT. The entire variable domain, with the rest obtained from reference TRBV11-2 and TRBJ1-1, is as follows: EAGVAQSPRYKIIEKRQSVAFWCNPISGHATLYWYQQILGQGPKLLIQFQNNGVVDDSQLPKDRFSAERLKGVDSTLKIQPAKLEDSAVYLCASSGDRGTEAFFGQGTRLTVV.